Listed below are T cell receptor beta chains from one sample, sequenced in a study of CD39 and CD103 CD8 tumor-infiltrating T cells. Sequenced by immunoSEQ multiplex PCR; TCRdb stores in-frame clones only, minus some. The sample consists of approximately 3,000 clones, around four fifths of them appearing once. The sample consisted of CD39- CD103- CD8+ T cells sorted from the tumor. The receptor set was obtained from a human donor with head and neck squamous cell carcinoma. Each CDR3 is given with its conserved first and last residue. The D gene is left open where the match is weak. Clone size is stated in some rows and not others, as once, few, many or a class when expanded.

>.|TRBV9|TRBD1|TRBJ1-4
CASSTPGTGDEKLFF
TGTGCCAGCAGCACCCCCGGGACAGGGGATGAAAAACTGTTTTTT
>.|TRBV7-9|.|TRBJ1-2
CASGTWGDGYTF
TGTGCCAGCGGGACTTGGGGGGATGGCTACACCTTC
>.|TRBV6-5|.|TRBJ2-2
CASSYSMGQNTGELFF
TGTGCCAGCAGTTACTCAATGGGACAGAACACCGGGGAGCTGTTTTTT
>.|TRBV4-1|TRBD2|TRBJ2-7
CASSQEASGGLFEQYF
TGCGCCAGCAGCCAAGAAGCTAGCGGGGGACTCTTCGAGCAGTACTTC
>.|TRBV4-1|.|TRBJ2-3
CASSQESGGSRPSTDTQYF
TGCGCCAGCAGCCAAGAGAGTGGAGGGTCCAGACCTAGCACAGATACGCAGTATTTT
>.|TRBV19|TRBD2|TRBJ2-5
CASSMTLAEQETQYF
TGTGCCAGTAGTATGACGCTAGCGGAACAAGAGACCCAGTACTTC
>.|TRBV27|.|TRBJ1-1
CASSPYGGRLNTEAFF
TGTGCCAGCAGTCCGTACGGGGGGAGATTGAACACTGAAGCTTTCTTT
>.|TRBV11-2|.|TRBJ1-6
CASSFIRSSYNSPLHF
TGTGCCAGCAGCTTCATTCGGAGCTCCTATAATTCACCCCTCCACTTT
>.|TRBV6-1|.|TRBJ2-1
CASSETSGGPGGGDEQFF
TGTGCCAGCAGTGAAACGAGTGGGGGACCCGGTGGGGGCGATGAGCAGTTCTTC
>.|TRBV7-2|TRBD2|TRBJ2-3
CASSLGTSGATASDTQYF
TGTGCCAGCAGCCTCGGGACTAGCGGGGCGACCGCTTCAGATACGCAGTATTTT
>few|TRBV19|.|TRBJ2-2
CASSIVHTGELFF
TGTGCCAGTAGTATAGTACATACCGGGGAGCTGTTTTTT
>.|TRBV4-1|TRBD2|TRBJ2-7
CASSPLLAGPPYEQYF
TGCGCCAGCAGCCCCCTCCTAGCGGGGCCTCCCTACGAGCAGTACTTC
>few|TRBV6-5|.|TRBJ2-5
CASSVEGETQYF
TGTGCCAGCAGTGTTGAGGGAGAGACCCAGTACTTC
>.|TRBV2|TRBD1|TRBJ1-1
CASPRGRGTEAFF
TGTGCCAGCCCTAGGGGGCGCGGGACTGAAGCTTTCTTT
>.|TRBV2|.|TRBJ1-6
CASSEALHRRFGSPLHF
TGTGCCAGCAGTGAAGCGCTTCACAGGAGATTTGGATCACCCCTCCACTTT